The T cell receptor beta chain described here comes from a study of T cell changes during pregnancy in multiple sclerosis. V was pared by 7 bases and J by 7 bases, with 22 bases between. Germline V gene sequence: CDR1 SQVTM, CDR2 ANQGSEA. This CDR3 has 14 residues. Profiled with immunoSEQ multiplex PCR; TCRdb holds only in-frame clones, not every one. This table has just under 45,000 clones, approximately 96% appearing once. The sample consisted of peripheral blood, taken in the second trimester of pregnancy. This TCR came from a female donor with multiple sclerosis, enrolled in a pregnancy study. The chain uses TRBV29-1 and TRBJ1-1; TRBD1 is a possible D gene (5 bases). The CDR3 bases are TGCAGCGCACGCAGGGCAGGCCAGAAAAATGAAGCTTTCTTT. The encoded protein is CSARRAGQKNEAFF.